This T cell receptor (beta chain) was recorded in a study of response to subunit inactivated influenza vaccine. A single record per CDR3 protein comes from TCRdb applying MiXCR to the RT-PCR reads. The sample includes 530,000 or so distinct CDR3 sequences, roughly 12% of them seen just once. The study's findings and limits: Each seasonal influenza vaccination recruits few new T cells, the authors suggested.

The CDR3 sequence is 14 residues long. Trimming left V 4 bases short and J 5 bases short, with 14 bases between. Comment on this clonotype: What it recognizes is unknown.

The receptor comes from a man between 45 and 60 years old who received an inactivated influenza vaccine. Sequenced material: PBMCs from blood, taken on the day of vaccination. V is TRBV12-3 or TRBV12-4 and J is TRBJ2-5; D is perhaps TRBD1 or TRBD2 (5 bases each). The CDR3 here is CASSSSRDGETQYF. DNA for the CDR3: TGTGCCAGCAGTTCCTCCAGGGACGGGGAGACCCAGTACTTC.